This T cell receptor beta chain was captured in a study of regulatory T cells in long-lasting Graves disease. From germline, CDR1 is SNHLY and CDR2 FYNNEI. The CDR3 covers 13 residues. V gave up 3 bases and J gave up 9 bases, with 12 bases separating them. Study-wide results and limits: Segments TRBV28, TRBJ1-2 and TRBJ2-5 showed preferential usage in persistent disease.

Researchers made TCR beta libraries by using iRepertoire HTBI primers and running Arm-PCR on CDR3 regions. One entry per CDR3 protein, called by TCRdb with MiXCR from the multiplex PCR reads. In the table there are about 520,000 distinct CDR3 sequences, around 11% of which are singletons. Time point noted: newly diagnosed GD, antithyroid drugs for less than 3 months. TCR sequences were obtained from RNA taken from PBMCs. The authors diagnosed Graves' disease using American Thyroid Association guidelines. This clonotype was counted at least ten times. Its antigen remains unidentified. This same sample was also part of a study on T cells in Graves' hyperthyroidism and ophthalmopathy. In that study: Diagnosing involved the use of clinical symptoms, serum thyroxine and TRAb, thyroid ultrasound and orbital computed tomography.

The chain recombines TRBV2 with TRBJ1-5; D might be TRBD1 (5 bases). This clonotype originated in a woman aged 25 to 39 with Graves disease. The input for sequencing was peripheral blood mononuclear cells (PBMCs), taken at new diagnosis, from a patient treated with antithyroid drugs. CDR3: CASSEEGRMPQHF. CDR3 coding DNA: TGTGCCAGCAGTGAGGAGGGGAGGATGCCCCAGCATTTT. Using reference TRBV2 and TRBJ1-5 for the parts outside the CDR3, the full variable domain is EPEVTQTPSHQVTQMGQEVILRCVPISNHLYFYWYRQILGQKVEFLVSFYNNEISEKSEIFDDQFSVERPDGSNFTLKIRSTKLEDSAMYFCASSEEGRMPQHFGDGTRLSIL.